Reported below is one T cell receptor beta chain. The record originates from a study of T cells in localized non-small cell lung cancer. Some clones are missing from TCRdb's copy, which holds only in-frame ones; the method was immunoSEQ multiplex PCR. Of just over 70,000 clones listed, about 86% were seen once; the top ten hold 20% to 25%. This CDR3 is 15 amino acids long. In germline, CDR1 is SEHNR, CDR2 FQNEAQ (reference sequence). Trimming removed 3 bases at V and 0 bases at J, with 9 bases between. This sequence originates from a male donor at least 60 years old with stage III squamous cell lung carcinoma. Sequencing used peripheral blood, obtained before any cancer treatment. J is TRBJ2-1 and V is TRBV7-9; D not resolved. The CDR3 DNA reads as TGTGCCAGCAGCTTCCCCTACCGCTCCTACAATGAGCAGTTCTTC. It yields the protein CASSFPYRSYNEQFF. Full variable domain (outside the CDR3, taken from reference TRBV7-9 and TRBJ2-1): DTGVSQNPRHKITKRGQNVTFRCDPISEHNRLYWYRQTLGQGPEFLTYFQNEAQLEKSRLLSDRFSAERPKGSFSTLEIQRTEQGDSAMYLCASSFPYRSYNEQFFGPGTRLTVL.